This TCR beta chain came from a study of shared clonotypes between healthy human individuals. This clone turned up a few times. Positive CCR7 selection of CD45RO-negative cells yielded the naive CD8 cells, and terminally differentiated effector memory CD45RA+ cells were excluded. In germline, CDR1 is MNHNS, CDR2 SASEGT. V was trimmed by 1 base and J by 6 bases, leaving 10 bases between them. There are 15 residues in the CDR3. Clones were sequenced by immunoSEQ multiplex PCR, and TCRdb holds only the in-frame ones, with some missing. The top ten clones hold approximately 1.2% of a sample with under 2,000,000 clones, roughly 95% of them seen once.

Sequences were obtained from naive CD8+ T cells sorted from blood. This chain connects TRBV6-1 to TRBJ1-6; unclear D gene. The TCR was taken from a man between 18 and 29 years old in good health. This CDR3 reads CASSEETSLNSPLHF. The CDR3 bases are TGTGCCAGCAGTGAAGAGACATCTCTTAATTCACCCCTCCACTTT.